This T cell receptor beta chain was sequenced for a study of blood T cell repertoires in COVID-19. In the original workflow: Amplification of reference gene primers was used by the study to estimate nucleated cell counts. TCRdb's copy holds only in-frame clones and misses some; the assay was immunoSEQ multiplex PCR. The DNA was the basis for D and trimming; V, J and clone size are from that table. The sample holds some 140,000 clones, roughly 83% seen once. This CDR3 has 14 residues. V lost 0 bases, J lost 6 bases, and 12 bases lay in between. The germline CDR1 and CDR2 sequences are MNHEY and SVGAGI. Participant age was about 18 to 95 years, and participants resided in 24 US areas. Donors were grouped by their self-reported clinical history.

This sequence was found in a man between 40 and 49 years old with acute COVID-19. The J gene is TRBJ2-7, the V gene TRBV6-5; possibly TRBD2 for D (5 bases). The specimen sequenced was PBMCs or T cells enriched from blood (not recorded which). DNA of the CDR3: TGTGCCAGCAGTTACTCGAGGGCTCGACCCGAGCAGTACTTC. It is translated as CASSYSRARPEQYF.